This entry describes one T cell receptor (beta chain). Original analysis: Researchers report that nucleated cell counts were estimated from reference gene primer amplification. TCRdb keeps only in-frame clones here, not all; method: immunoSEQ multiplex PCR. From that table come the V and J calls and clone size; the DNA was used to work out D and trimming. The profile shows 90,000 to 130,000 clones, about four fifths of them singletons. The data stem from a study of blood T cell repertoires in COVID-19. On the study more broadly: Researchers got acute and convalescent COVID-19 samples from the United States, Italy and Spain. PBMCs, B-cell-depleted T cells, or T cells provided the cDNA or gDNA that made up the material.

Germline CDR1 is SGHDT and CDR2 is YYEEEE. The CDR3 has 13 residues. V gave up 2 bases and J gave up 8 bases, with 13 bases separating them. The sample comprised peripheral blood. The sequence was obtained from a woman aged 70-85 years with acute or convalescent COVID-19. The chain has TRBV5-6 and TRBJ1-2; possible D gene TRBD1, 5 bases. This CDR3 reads CASSFLQVGGYTF. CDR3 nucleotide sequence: TGTGCCAGCAGCTTTTTACAGGTGGGCGGCTACACCTTC.